The 6 T cell receptor beta chains below were found in one sample sequenced in a study of T-cell reconstitution after alpha-beta-depleted transplantation in children. The TCRbeta library incorporated unique molecular identifiers. TCRdb passed the PCR reads through MiXCR, listing each CDR3 protein once. Counted here are about 460,000 distinct CDR3 sequences, about 12% occurring once; the ten biggest clones make up about 5.4%. The material sequenced was PBMCs from the stem cell graft donor, taken from the stem cell graft. The receptors here all came from a human donor who donated a stem cell graft to a child with combined immunodeficiency.

This clonotype was seen many times. The genes are TRBV15 and TRBJ2-1; D is undetermined. The CDR3 spans 17 residues. Germline CDR1 reads LNHNV; CDR2 reads YYDKDF (reference sequence). V gave up 0 bases and J gave up 9 bases, with 21 bases separating them. As DNA, the CDR3 is TGTGCCACCAGCAGAGACGCCCTGGGCAGACCGGGTGTTGAGCAGTTCTTC. It encodes CATSRDALGRPGVEQFF.

This clonotype turned up a few times. The J gene is TRBJ2-1, the V gene TRBV19; TRBD2 matches 11 bases. J was trimmed by 9 bases and V by 1 base; bases with no gene match: 5. Germline V lookup: CDR1 LNHDA, CDR2 SQIVND (reference sequence). The CDR3 contains 15 residues. This CDR3 reads CASSIGLAGGREQFF. As DNA, the CDR3 is TGTGCCAGTAGTATAGGGCTAGCGGGAGGACGTGAGCAGTTCTTC.

This clonotype was recorded at least ten times. V and J are TRBV25-1 and TRBJ2-1; TRBD1 aligns across 7 bases. Germline lookup yields CDR1 MGHDK and CDR2 SYGVNS. The J segment lost 4 bases and the V segment lost 5 bases, leaving 5 bases of the junction unmatched. The CDR3 sequence is 14 residues long. The CDR3 bases are TGTGCCAGCAGTCCCGGGACAGTATACAATGAGCAGTTCTTC. Translating it yields CASSPGTVYNEQFF.

This sequence joins TRBV24-1 and TRBJ2-1; 7 nucleotides line up with TRBD1. The CDR3 is made up of 15 amino acids. Looked up from germline, CDR1 is KGHDR and CDR2 is SFDVKD. V gave up 5 bases and J gave up 2 bases; unmatched junction bases: 5. CDR3 residues: CATSAPGQPYNEQFF. In DNA, the CDR3 is TGTGCCACCAGTGCACCGGGACAGCCCTACAATGAGCAGTTCTTC.

This clonotype was seen at least ten times. The rearrangement links TRBV20-1 to TRBJ2-7, with D possibly matching TRBD1 (5 bases). Deletions cut 0 bases from V and 7 bases from J, with 13 bases between. Germline V gives CDR1 DFQATT, CDR2 SNEGSKA (reference sequence). This CDR3 contains 13 residues. The CDR3: CSARDLAGREQYF. The DNA of the CDR3 is TGCAGTGCTAGAGATTTGGCAGGGCGAGAGCAGTACTTC.

This clonotype showed up many times. CDR3 residues: CASSYGKTRDASTDTQYF. The DNA for the CDR3 is TGTGCCAGCAGTTACGGAAAAACTAGGGATGCTAGCACAGATACGCAGTATTTT. The chain has TRBV6-5 and TRBJ2-3; TRBD2 might be the D (5 bases). This CDR3 is 18 amino acids long. V was trimmed by 2 bases and J by 0 bases, leaving 18 bases between them. Germline CDR1 reads MNHEY; CDR2 reads SVGAGI.